This T cell receptor beta chain was sequenced during a study of immune characterization of retroperitoneal liposarcoma. TCRdb fed the PCR reads into MiXCR, producing one record per CDR3 protein. The data contain thousands of distinct CDR3 sequences, 20% to 25% of them seen just once; the ten biggest clones take up 8% to 10%. This clonotype has at least ten counts. V trimming: 0 bases; J trimming: 3 bases; junction bases outside the gene matches: 4. Germline V gives CDR1 ENHRY, CDR2 SYGVKD. This CDR3 comprises 16 residues. The chain recombines TRBV10-3 with TRBJ2-1; 8 nucleotides agree with TRBD2. The specimen sequenced was tumor tissue. This TCR was recovered from a male donor with retroperitoneal liposarcoma. CDR3: CAISESGLAGYNEQFF. The CDR3 DNA is TGTGCCATCAGTGAGTCGGGCCTAGCGGGCTACAATGAGCAGTTCTTC.